This entry lists 4 T cell receptor beta chains sequenced from one sample in a study of T cells in Graves' hyperthyroidism and ophthalmopathy (dated by TCRdb to about 2019). The method behind the library was multiplex PCR. The instrument given in TCRdb is Illumina HiSeq 2000. Amplification of TCR beta CDR3 regions was carried out from RNA transcripts. A first-round RT-PCR of the TCR CDR3 used the HTBI primer set with the Qiagen OneStep RT-PCR kit. Clones were called with MiXCR by TCRdb after fastp trimmed the public reads at Q25, and only in-frame beta chains were retained. Every entry covers one CDR3 protein and lists the most common genes and DNA from its rows. Here the sample has around 660,000 distinct CDR3 sequences; over 40% occur a single time. Jointly, the top ten make up under 8% of the sample. The sample taken for sequencing was peripheral blood or thyroid tissue (not recorded which). The source of these receptors is an adult man with Graves' disease, either hyperthyroidism or ophthalmopathy (not recorded which).

This clonotype was seen only a few times. This rearrangement joins TRBV20-1 to TRBJ1-6; D is uncertain. Trimming shortened V by 0 bases and J by 6 bases, and 15 bases separated the two germline ends. The germline V gene has CDR1 DFQATT and CDR2 SNEGSKA (reference sequence). The CDR3 is 16 residues long. The CDR3: CSARDPRSFGNSPLHF. The CDR3 DNA reads as TGCAGTGCTAGAGATCCAAGGAGCTTCGGTAATTCACCCCTCCACTTT.

This clonotype appeared many times. This chain connects TRBV2 to TRBJ2-2; D is possibly TRBD1 or TRBD2 (5 bases each). CDR1 SNHLY and CDR2 FYNNEI come from the germline V gene. V was pared by 1 base and J by 2 bases, with 14 bases between. The CDR3 is made up of 17 amino acids. The CDR3, as DNA: TGTGCCAGCAGTGAAGTTTCGGGACGGCTAAACACCGGGGAGCTGTTTTTT. It is translated as CASSEVSGRLNTGELFF.

This clonotype has just a few counts. This chain links TRBV7-9 with TRBJ1-3; D is possibly TRBD1 (6 bases). Germline CDR1 and CDR2: SEHNR and FQNEAQ (reference sequence). V was pared by 10 bases and J by 1 base, with 17 bases between. The CDR3 runs 15 residues. The CDR3: CANYRGGASGNTIYF. The CDR3 bases are TGTGCCAACTATAGGGGGGGGGCGTCTGGAAACACCATATATTTT.

The sample holds one count of this clonotype. CDR3 amino acids: CSVFDGEGEKLFF. The CDR3 DNA sequence: TGCAGCGTCTTTGACGGTGAGGGTGAAAAACTGTTTTTT. The chain has TRBV29-1 and TRBJ1-4; D call uncertain. The V gene lost 6 bases and the J gene lost 7 bases, with 15 bases spanning the gap. Germline V gene lookup returns CDR1 SQVTM and CDR2 ANQGSEA. This CDR3 is 13 amino acids long.